The 23 T cell receptor beta chains given below trace back to one sample, sequenced in a study of T cells in Graves' hyperthyroidism and ophthalmopathy. Amplified TCR beta CDR3 regions derived from RNA transcripts. HTBI primers drove first-round RT-PCR of the TCR CDR3. MiXCR was run by TCRdb on the multiplex PCR reads, yielding one entry per CDR3 protein. The data show 450,000 to 700,000 distinct CDR3 sequences, with around 42% seen just once and roughly 7.7% held by the top ten. The sequencing input was peripheral blood or thyroid tissue (not recorded which). These TCRs come from a woman aged 18-29 years with Graves' hyperthyroidism.

There are a few counts of this clonotype. The rearrangement joins TRBV20-1 to TRBJ2-2; 10 nucleotides align to TRBD2. The CDR3 is made up of 14 amino acids. Germline-derived CDR1 and CDR2 are DFQATT and SNEGSKA (reference sequence). The junction had 4 bases not matched to a gene; V was cut back by 4 bases and J by 5 bases. The CDR3 here is CSANSGRRTGELFF. CDR3 DNA sequence: TGCAGTGCTAATAGCGGGAGGAGGACCGGGGAGCTGTTTTTT.

The V gene is TRBV2, the J gene TRBJ2-1, with D perhaps matching TRBD1 (5 bases). This CDR3 contains 13 residues. CDR1 and CDR2 (germline): SNHLY, FYNNEI. V lost 5 bases and J 5 bases, leaving 10 bases between the germline ends. DNA for the CDR3: TGTGCCAGCAGTCCGGACAAGAACAATGAGCAGTTCTTC. This codes for CASSPDKNNEQFF.

This clonotype was recorded many times. The chain recombines TRBV6-5 with TRBJ2-7; 10 nucleotides line up with TRBD1. Germline CDR1 is MNHEY and CDR2 is SVGAGI. This CDR3 region has 14 residues. Losses at the gene ends were 7 bases for V and 2 bases for J; bases not matched to a gene: 5. Written as DNA, the CDR3 is TGTGCCAGCACCTACGGACAGGGGGCCTACGAGCAGTACTTC. Protein product: CASTYGQGAYEQYF.

The V gene is TRBV5-8, the J gene TRBJ2-2; 9 nucleotides line up with TRBD2. V lost 3 bases to trimming and J lost 0 bases; unmatched junction nucleotides: 15. Germline lookup yields CDR1 SGHTS and CDR2 YDEGEE. This CDR3 is built from 20 residues. The chain's CDR3 is CASSSLLAGSQTANTGELFF. The DNA of the CDR3 is TGTGCCAGCAGCTCTCTCCTAGCGGGATCACAGACCGCGAACACCGGGGAGCTGTTTTTT.

This clonotype was picked up a small number of times. The rearrangement uses TRBV7-2 and TRBJ2-1, with 7 bases aligning to TRBD2. V shed 5 bases, J shed 13 bases, and the junction held 17 bases outside the gene matches. Germline V lookup: CDR1 SGHTA, CDR2 FQGNSA. There are 15 residues in the CDR3. CDR3 residues: CASSLTRKTSDHQFF. The CDR3 nucleotides are TGTGCCAGCAGCCTCACCCGGAAAACTAGCGACCATCAGTTCTTC.

The table lists this clonotype with many counts. As DNA, the CDR3 is TGTGCCATCAGTGAGTCTGAAGGGAGAGGGGCCAACGTCCTGACTTTC. This gives the protein CAISESEGRGANVLTF. The J gene is TRBJ2-6, the V gene TRBV10-3, with D possibly matching TRBD2 (5 bases). There are 16 residues in the CDR3. The V end was cut by 0 bases, the J end by 4 bases, with 10 bases between. Germline-derived CDR1 and CDR2 are ENHRY and SYGVKD.

The gene calls are TRBV11-1 and TRBJ1-3, with unresolved D. The CDR3 loop spans 14 amino acids. CDR1 is SGHAT and CDR2 is FQDESV in the germline V gene (reference sequence). Trimming pared 3 bases from V and 0 bases from J, leaving 6 bases between. In nucleotides, the CDR3 is TGTGCCAGCAGCTTGCAGTTCTCTGGAAACACCATATATTTT. It codes for CASSLQFSGNTIYF.

This chain joins TRBV29-1 and TRBJ1-5, with D perhaps matching TRBD1 (6 bases). The ends were cut back, 1 base at V and 4 bases at J, with 14 bases in the middle. Germline values: CDR1 SQVTM, CDR2 ANQGSEA. This CDR3 region has 15 residues. The CDR3 sequence: CSVEVYTGMNQPQHF. In DNA form, the CDR3 reads TGCAGCGTTGAAGTCTACACAGGGATGAATCAGCCCCAGCATTTT.

The chain combines TRBV10-3 with TRBJ1-5; 8 bases agree with TRBD1. The CDR3 sequence is 13 residues long. J was trimmed by 6 bases and V by 4 bases; bases with no gene match: 2. The germline V gene encodes CDR1 ENHRY and CDR2 SYGVKD. Here the CDR3 reads CAISGQGSQPQHF. The CDR3 DNA reads TGTGCCATCAGTGGACAGGGGTCTCAGCCCCAGCATTTT.

This clonotype was observed a single time. The rearrangement uses TRBV7-9 and TRBJ1-5; D is unresolved. Germline CDR1 SEHNR, CDR2 FQNEAQ (reference sequence). CDR3 size: 11 residues. The ends were cut back, 3 bases at V and 7 bases at J, with 4 bases in the middle. This CDR3 is CASSFVQPQHF. The CDR3 coding sequence is TGTGCCAGCAGCTTCGTGCAGCCCCAGCATTTT.

This clonotype occurred many times. The CDR3: CASSLEPVIVGYTF. The CDR3 DNA is TGCGCCAGCAGCTTGGAACCCGTAATTGTTGGCTACACCTTC. The V call is TRBV5-1, the J call TRBJ1-2; D not resolved. Trimming removed 0 bases from V and 7 bases from J, with 13 bases in between. CDR3 size: 14 residues. Germline V gene lookup returns CDR1 SGHRS and CDR2 YFSETQ.

This clonotype was counted many times. The gene calls are TRBV12-3 or TRBV12-4 and TRBJ1-2; tentative D call: TRBD1 (5 bases). Trimming took off 6 bases at V and 4 bases at J, with 15 bases between the two ends. The CDR3 is 14 residues long. Here the CDR3 DNA reads TGTGCCAGCAGGCCCTTGGGACCACCCTATGGCTACACCTTC. It encodes CASRPLGPPYGYTF.

In the case of this clonotype: The conserved closing phenylalanine or tryptophan is absent in this CDR3, likely reflecting a read error. The V call is TRBV7-3, the J call TRBJ1-2; D possibly corresponds to TRBD1 (5 bases). The V gene's germline CDR1 is SGHTA and CDR2 FQGTGA. The CDR3 covers 13 residues. Trimming removed 1 base from V and 4 bases from J, with 7 bases in between. CDR3 sequence reads: CASSLMQGYGYTL. The CDR3 coding sequence is TGTGCCAGCAGCTTAATGCAGGGCTATGGCTACACCCTC.

V usage is TRBV2 and J usage is TRBJ2-5; TRBD2 might be the D (5 bases). The CDR3 contains 13 residues. Trimming left V 6 bases short and J 3 bases short, with 11 bases between. Germline CDR1 and CDR2: SNHLY and FYNNEI. As DNA, the CDR3 is TGTGCCAGCAGCTCGGTGGGAGAAGAGACCCAGTACTTC. Translation gives CASSSVGEETQYF. Combining the CDR3 with reference TRBV2 and TRBJ2-5 gives the whole variable domain EPEVTQTPSHQVTQMGQEVILRCVPISNHLYFYWYRQILGQKVEFLVSFYNNEISEKSEIFDDQFSVERPDGSNFTLKIRSTKLEDSAMYFCASSSVGEETQYFGPGTRLLVL.

V is TRBV10-2 and J is TRBJ1-3, with D unclear. The CDR3 is 13 residues long. Trimming left V 3 bases short and J 8 bases short, with 11 bases between. Germline CDR1 reads WSHSY; CDR2 reads SAAADI. In DNA form, the CDR3 reads TGCGCCAGCAGTGACAATTCGGGAGACACCATATATTTT. Residues: CASSDNSGDTIYF.

This chain uses TRBV29-1 with TRBJ1-1; possible D gene TRBD1, 5 bases. This CDR3 is built from 14 residues. Germline V CDR1 and CDR2: SQVTM, ANQGSEA. V was cut by 8 bases and J by 0 bases, with 16 bases left in between. The CDR3 spells CSSPSAGMNTEAFF. The CDR3 coding sequence is TGCAGCTCACCGTCCGCAGGGATGAACACTGAAGCTTTCTTT.

The V gene is TRBV7-2, the J gene TRBJ2-5; 12 nucleotides line up with TRBD2. This CDR3 contains 16 residues. CDR1 and CDR2 (germline): SGHTA, FQGNSA. The V gene end was trimmed by 1 base and the J gene end by 3 bases; junction bases not matched to a gene: 3. This chain's CDR3 is CASSLGTSGVEETQYF. CDR3 sequence (DNA): TGTGCCAGCAGCTTAGGGACTAGCGGGGTTGAAGAGACCCAGTACTTC.

This clonotype has only a few counts. The chain links TRBV4-1 to TRBJ2-2; no clear D gene. Germline lookup yields CDR1 MGHRA and CDR2 YSYEKL. Trimming shortened V by 1 base and J by 1 base, and 10 bases separated the two germline ends. This CDR3 comprises 16 residues. This chain's CDR3 is CASSQGPKKNTGELFF. Written as DNA, the CDR3 is TGCGCCAGCAGCCAAGGGCCCAAAAAGAACACCGGGGAGCTGTTTTTT.

As concerns this clonotype: Germline is not matched at one junction end, which may reflect a read error. The gene calls are TRBV29-1 and TRBJ2-2; D possibly uses TRBD1 or TRBD2 (6 bases each). Germline V lookup: CDR1 SQVTM, CDR2 ANQGSEA. CDR3 length: 10 amino acids. The CDR3 sequence is CSGGAGGLFF. Here the CDR3 DNA reads TGCAGCGGGGGGGCCGGGGGGCTGTTTTTT.

J is TRBJ1-2 and V is TRBV6-4; possible D gene TRBD1, 6 bases. Trimming removed 5 bases at V and 6 bases at J, with 10 bases between. The CDR3 length is 12 residues. Germline V gene sequence: CDR1 MRHNA, CDR2 SNTAGT. CDR3 amino acids: CASSSQGNGYTF. CDR3 sequence (DNA): TGTGCCAGCAGTAGCCAGGGGAATGGCTACACCTTC.

There are many counts of this clonotype. This chain links TRBV20-1 with TRBJ1-2, with 7 bases matching TRBD1. V shed 6 bases and J 4 bases; nucleotides not matched to a gene: 5. The germline V gene has CDR1 DFQATT and CDR2 SNEGSKA (reference sequence). This CDR3 has 12 residues. In DNA, the CDR3 is TGCAGTGCATCGGACAGGTTCTATGGCTACACCTTC. Amino acids: CSASDRFYGYTF.

V usage is TRBV7-6 and J usage is TRBJ2-7; unclear D gene. This CDR3 region has 14 residues. In germline, CDR1 is SGHVS, CDR2 FNYEAQ. V gave up 2 bases and J gave up 7 bases, with 15 bases separating them. The chain's CDR3 is CASSLTTAYNEQYF. DNA for the CDR3: TGTGCCAGCAGCTTAACGACTGCCTACAATGAGCAGTACTTC.

V gene TRBV2 combines with J gene TRBJ2-2, with no clear D. The CDR3 has 13 amino acids. The V gene's germline CDR1 is SNHLY and CDR2 FYNNEI. V dropped 7 bases and J dropped 6 bases, with 12 bases sitting between them. CDR3 region: CASKVREAGELFF. Written as DNA, the CDR3 is TGTGCCAGCAAAGTTCGCGAAGCCGGGGAGCTGTTTTTT.